The source of this T cell receptor (beta chain) is a study of control samples from healthy donors and cancer patients (dated by TCRdb to 2019 to 2021). The library was built by means of the immunoSEQ multiplex PCR assay. TCRdb's version of the immuneACCESS table is confined to in-frame rearrangements and falls short of the full clone set. An unresolved V gene accounts for under half of the shortfall where checked; the remainder is of unknown origin. In all, the sample holds under 450,000 clones, and 75% to 95% of those were seen once. The ten largest clones add up to around 6.5% of the sample. About this clone: Its recognized antigen is unknown. No base qualities exist here, and no much larger clone lies one base off it.

The germline ends are 13 bases apart after V is trimmed by 0 bases and J by 0 bases. Taken from the germline V gene, the CDR1 and CDR2 loops are SGDLS and YYNGEE. CDR3 length: 17 amino acids, cysteine to phenylalanine. Only CDR3 DNA remains: 51 bases, in frame from the first base. What was sequenced was PBMCs. This receptor was taken from a middle-aged man with head and neck cancer. This receptor chain uses TRBV9 and TRBJ2-1; no D gene can be assigned with confidence. CDR3 protein: CASSVVDSSRSYNEQFF. The nucleotide sequence reads TGTGCCAGCAGCGTAGTGGATTCGTCACGCTCCTACAATGAGCAGTTCTTC.